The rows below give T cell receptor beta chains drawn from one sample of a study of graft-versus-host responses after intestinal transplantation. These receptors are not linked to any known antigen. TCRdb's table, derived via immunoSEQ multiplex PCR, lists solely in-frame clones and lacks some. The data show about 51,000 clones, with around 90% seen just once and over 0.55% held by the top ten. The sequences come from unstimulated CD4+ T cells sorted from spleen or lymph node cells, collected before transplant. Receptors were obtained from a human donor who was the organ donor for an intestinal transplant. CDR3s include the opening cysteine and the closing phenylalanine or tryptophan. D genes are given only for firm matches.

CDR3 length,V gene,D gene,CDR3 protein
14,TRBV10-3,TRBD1,CATSSRQGAYEQYF
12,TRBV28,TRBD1,CASLDRDQPQHF
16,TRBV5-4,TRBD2,CASSPIAGGPQETQYF
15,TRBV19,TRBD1,CASRTGTGMANEQFF
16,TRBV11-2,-,CASSLWAGIDNQPQHF
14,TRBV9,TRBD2,CASSHGLAANEQFF
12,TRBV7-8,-,CASSSRGETQYF
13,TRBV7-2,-,CASSFLRKETQYF
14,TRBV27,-,CASSFRSMAGELFF
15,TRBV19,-,CASSIESATQETQYF
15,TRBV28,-,CASSTPAWRGYEQYF
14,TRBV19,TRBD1,CASSPDRGRSEAFF
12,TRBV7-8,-,CASSLYGNTIYF
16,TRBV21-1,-,CASSKGRDSFNTEAFF
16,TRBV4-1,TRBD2,CASSHRSSGTYNEQFF
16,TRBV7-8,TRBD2,CASSPGGWGTPGELFF
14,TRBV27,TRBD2,CASKAGVIYNEQFF
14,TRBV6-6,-,CASSPRVTYNEQFF
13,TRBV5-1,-,CASTSGGRETQYF
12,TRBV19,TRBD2,CASRGSSYEQYF
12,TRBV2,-,CASRGGAYGYTF
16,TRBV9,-,CASSKNTRGLVYGYTF
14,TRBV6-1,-,CASRKDKSNQPQHF
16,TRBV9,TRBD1,CASSTPGQGRAGELFF
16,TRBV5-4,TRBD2,CASSLAASGRAYEQYF
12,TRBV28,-,CASSLSPGELFF
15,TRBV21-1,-,CASSKREGVEETQYF
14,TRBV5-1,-,CASSWRTGGDIQYF
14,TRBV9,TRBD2,CASSVDPVAGRQFF
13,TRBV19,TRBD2,CASSISGAERQFF
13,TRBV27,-,CASTPSGGRGYTF
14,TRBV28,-,CASSSLTVFYEQYF
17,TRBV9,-,CASSVASRGYEVQPQHF
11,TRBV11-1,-,CASSSATEAFF
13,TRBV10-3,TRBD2,CAIRRAGGYEQYF
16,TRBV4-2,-,CASSPLAGAGWYEQYF
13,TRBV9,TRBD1,CASSTGQYNEQFF